This T cell receptor beta chain was identified in a study of monozygotic twins with inflammatory bowel disease. For this clonotype: The antigen remains unidentified.

There are 14 residues in the CDR3. Per the germline V gene, CDR1 is MNHEY and CDR2 is SVGAGI. Each CDR3 protein gets one entry in TCRdb, which reprocessed the 5' RACE reads and gives no DNA. Its table lists around 150,000 distinct CDR3 sequences. Whole-study findings and limits: Healthy twins showed more clonotype sharing with others than IBD patients, especially patients with disease activity.

Sampling involved one blood draw (under 2.7 ml) for every donor. Unsorted whole blood yielded the total RNA, with T cells left unselected. The sequence was obtained from a human donor with ulcerative colitis or Crohn's disease, or a healthy co-twin of an affected twin (not recorded which). The sequenced sample consisted of blood. The chain uses TRBV6-5 and TRBJ1-3. The CDR3 loop reads CASSLQDSGNTIYF.